A single sample gave rise to the 21 T cell receptor beta chains below, sequenced in a study of T-cell reconstitution after alpha-beta-depleted transplantation in children. The TCRbeta library was prepared with unique molecular identifiers. Each CDR3 protein is one row after TCRdb ran MiXCR on the PCR reads. The sample lists a few hundred thousand distinct CDR3 sequences; 18% were seen once. The starting material was PBMCs from the stem cell graft donor, obtained from the stem cell graft. These receptors all stem from a human donor who donated a stem cell graft to a child with acute lymphoblastic leukemia.

This chain connects TRBV9 to TRBJ2-3, with a possible D match to TRBD2 (5 bases). CDR1 and CDR2 from the germline V gene are SGDLS and YYNGEE. Trimming took 1 base from V and 0 from J, leaving 9 bases between them. The CDR3 spans 15 residues. The CDR3 nucleotides are TGTGCCAGCAGCGTACGGGGAATCAGCACAGATACGCAGTATTTT. As protein: CASSVRGISTDTQYF. The variable domain in full, with the rest retrieved from reference TRBV9 and TRBJ2-3, is DSGVTQTPKHLITATGQRVTLRCSPRSGDLSVYWYQQSLDQGLQFLIQYYNGEERAKGNILERFSAQQFPDLHSELNLSSLELGDSALYFCASSVRGISTDTQYFGPGTRLTVL.

The chain uses TRBV4-1 and TRBJ2-1; the D gene is possibly TRBD2 (6 bases). Between the trimmed V and J ends, which lost 3 bases and 2 bases, there was a span of 14 bases. This CDR3 region has 16 residues. CDR1 and CDR2 from the germline V gene are MGHRA and YSYEKL. The CDR3 loop reads CASSHASVATYNEQFF. The CDR3 bases are TGCGCCAGCAGCCACGCTAGCGTCGCCACCTACAATGAGCAGTTCTTC.

The chain combines TRBV29-1 with TRBJ2-7, with 9 bases aligning to TRBD1. The germline gives CDR1 SQVTM, CDR2 ANQGSEA. CDR3 size: 14 residues. V lost 5 bases, J lost 1 base, and 6 bases stayed unmatched. CDR3 sequence (DNA): TGCAGCGTTCTCCGGGACAGGGATTCCTACGAGCAGTACTTC. Translated, it gives CSVLRDRDSYEQYF.

This clonotype was recorded a few times. This chain joins TRBV29-1 and TRBJ2-7; the match to TRBD1 covers 7 bases. The J segment lost 2 bases and the V segment lost 7 bases, leaving 8 bases of the junction unmatched. The CDR3 extends over 13 amino acids. The V gene's germline CDR1 is SQVTM and CDR2 ANQGSEA. The CDR3 DNA sequence: TGCAGCGGCATAGGGGGCCTGACCTACGAGCAGTACTTC. Encoded protein: CSGIGGLTYEQYF.

This clonotype was observed a handful of times. The genes are TRBV7-8 and TRBJ1-2; 11 positions match TRBD1. The CDR3 is 16 amino acids. In germline, CDR1 is SGHVS, CDR2 FQNEAQ. The V gene end was trimmed by 1 base and the J gene end by 7 bases; junction bases not matched to a gene: 8. CDR3 nucleotides: TGTGCCAGCAGCTTAGTTACGGGGACAGGGGGATTTGGCTACACCTTC. The encoded protein is CASSLVTGTGGFGYTF.

This clonotype was counted only a few times. The chain joins TRBV5-6 to TRBJ2-3; no definite D call. The V and J ends lost 4 bases and 0 bases respectively, with 9 bases between them. Germline V gene lookup returns CDR1 SGHDT and CDR2 YYEEEE. The CDR3 length is 14 residues. CDR3 DNA: TGTGCCAGCAGCGGGGTGGGGAGCACAGATACGCAGTATTTT. Translating gives CASSGVGSTDTQYF.

This clonotype was seen only a few times. The V and J genes are TRBV7-9 and TRBJ2-5; D is perhaps TRBD1 or TRBD2 (6 bases each). The CDR3 covers 14 residues. Germline values: CDR1 SEHNR, CDR2 FQNEAQ (reference sequence). V was trimmed by 4 bases and J by 0 bases, leaving 9 bases between them. The CDR3 reads CASSWGAHQETQYF. CDR3 DNA: TGTGCCAGCAGCTGGGGGGCCCACCAAGAGACCCAGTACTTC.

On this clonotype: A much larger clonotype is one base distant, so this may be a read error. The J gene is TRBJ2-7, the V gene TRBV5-4, with TRBD2 matching 9 bases. After removal of 2 bases from V and 3 bases from J, the junction contained 3 bases not matched to a gene. Germline V gene lookup returns CDR1 SGHNT and CDR2 YYREEE (reference sequence). CDR3 length: 14 residues. The CDR3 sequence is CASSFGTSYYEQYF. The CDR3 DNA reads as TGTGCCAGCAGCTTCGGGACTAGCTACTACGAGCAGTACTTC.

This clonotype was detected only a few times. J is TRBJ2-3 and V is TRBV20-1; D is possibly TRBD1 or TRBD2 (6 bases each). The CDR3 is 14 amino acids. Between the trimmed V and J ends, which lost 3 bases and 1 base, there was a span of 11 bases. Germline CDR1 DFQATT, CDR2 SNEGSKA (reference sequence). CDR3 residues: CSARGGSGTDTQYF. CDR3 sequence (DNA): TGCAGTGCTAGGGGGGGCTCAGGCACAGATACGCAGTATTTT.

V and J are TRBV15 and TRBJ2-1, with D possibly TRBD1 on 6 matching bases. V was cut by 3 bases and J by 10 bases, with 13 bases left in between. The V gene's germline CDR1 is LNHNV and CDR2 YYDKDF (reference sequence). This CDR3 has 13 amino acids. The CDR3 sequence: CATSSDPGQEQFF. DNA of the CDR3: TGTGCCACCAGCAGCGACCCCGGACAGGAGCAGTTCTTC.

This clonotype was counted between two and nine times. This chain uses TRBV7-3 with TRBJ2-1; maybe TRBD2 (6 bases). There are 16 residues in the CDR3. V dropped 0 bases and J dropped 3 bases, with 12 bases sitting between them. Germline V gene lookup returns CDR1 SGHTA and CDR2 FQGTGA. In nucleotides, the CDR3 is TGTGCCAGCAGCTTAACGTTAAGGCGGGACTACAATGAGCAGTTCTTC. Its protein is CASSLTLRRDYNEQFF.

This clonotype came up once. The chain couples TRBV5-1 to TRBJ1-3; 7 nucleotides align to TRBD1. V lost 4 bases to trimming and J lost 6 bases; unmatched junction nucleotides: 7. The CDR3 runs 14 residues. Germline V gene sequence: CDR1 SGHRS, CDR2 YFSETQ. The CDR3 here is CASSPDRDVNTIYF. The DNA for the CDR3 is TGCGCCAGCAGCCCTGACAGGGATGTAAACACCATATATTTT.

This clonotype was recorded many times. This chain connects TRBV5-1 to TRBJ2-1; the match to TRBD2 covers 11 bases. Germline loops: CDR1 SGHRS, CDR2 YFSETQ. The CDR3 consists of 16 residues. J lost 4 bases, V lost 0 bases, and 3 bases had no gene match. DNA of the CDR3: TGCGCCAGCAGCTTGGTGGGGACTAGCGGATACAATGAGCAGTTCTTC. This sequence encodes CASSLVGTSGYNEQFF.

The sample holds many counts of this clonotype. The chain is built from TRBV7-2 and TRBJ1-2, with 8 nucleotides matching TRBD1. Germline-derived CDR1 and CDR2 are SGHTA and FQGNSA. Unmatched junction bases numbered 3, after V lost 5 bases and J lost 1 base. The CDR3 has 14 residues. CDR3 nucleotides: TGTGCCAGCAGCCGACAGGGGAATAACTATGGCTACACCTTC. It translates to CASSRQGNNYGYTF.

This clonotype was observed a few times. This chain links TRBV5-5 with TRBJ2-5, with D tentatively TRBD1 (6 bases). This CDR3 is built from 14 residues. The germline gives CDR1 SGHKS, CDR2 YYEKEE (reference sequence). V was pared by 4 bases and J by 5 bases, with 15 bases between. CDR3 nucleotides: TGTGCCAGCAGCACAGGGATAGGACGGGAGACCCAGTACTTC. Residues: CASSTGIGRETQYF.

This clonotype was counted a few times. The chain is built from TRBV6-2 or TRBV6-3 and TRBJ2-3; unclear D gene. CDR1 MNHEY and CDR2 SVGEGT come from the germline V gene. The CDR3 has 12 amino acids. V was pared by 6 bases and J by 4 bases, with 8 bases between. This CDR3 is CASSRNPDTQYF. In nucleotides, the CDR3 is TGTGCCAGCAGCCGTAACCCAGATACGCAGTATTTT.

The chain combines TRBV7-6 with TRBJ1-5, with D possibly TRBD1 on 5 matching bases. The CDR3 length is 13 residues. Trimming left V 2 bases short and J 7 bases short, with 9 bases between. CDR1 is SGHVS and CDR2 is FNYEAQ in the germline V gene. CDR3 residues: CASSLHEGQPQHF. CDR3 in DNA: TGTGCCAGCAGCTTACACGAGGGGCAGCCCCAGCATTTT. The variable domain in full, with the rest retrieved from reference TRBV7-6 and TRBJ1-5, is GAGVSQSPRYKVTKRGQDVALRCDPISGHVSLYWYRQALGQGPEFLTYFNYEAQQDKSGLPNDRFSAERPEGSISTLTIQRTEQRDSAMYRCASSLHEGQPQHFGDGTRLSIL.

The table lists this clonotype with a few counts. The V and J genes are TRBV25-1 and TRBJ1-1, with D maybe TRBD1 (5 bases). CDR3 length: 13 residues. Per germline, CDR1 MGHDK and CDR2 SYGVNS. V lost 4 bases to trimming and J lost 2 bases, with 8 bases between them. CDR3 in amino acids: CASSAGDNTEAFF. CDR3 DNA: TGTGCCAGCAGTGCGGGGGACAACACTGAAGCTTTCTTT.

This clonotype appeared a few times. J is TRBJ1-1 and V is TRBV5-1, with 10 bases aligning to TRBD1. The germline V gene has CDR1 SGHRS and CDR2 YFSETQ. J gave up 6 bases and V 0 bases, and 11 bases lay outside the gene matches. CDR3 length: 17 amino acids. In DNA, the CDR3 is TGCGCCAGCAGCTTGGAGGGCCCCCCGGGGACAGGGGCTGAAGCTTTCTTT. This codes for CASSLEGPPGTGAEAFF.

The V gene is TRBV5-1, the J gene TRBJ2-7; TRBD2 matches 13 bases. Germline CDR1 and CDR2: SGHRS and YFSETQ. The trim removed 4 bases at V and 5 bases at J, leaving 3 bases unmatched. The CDR3 runs to 14 residues. The CDR3 nucleotides are TGCGCCAGCAGCACCGGGACTAGCGGGGACGAGCAGTACTTC. Translation: CASSTGTSGDEQYF.

The chain employs TRBV7-9 and TRBJ2-2; no reliable D call. Germline values: CDR1 SEHNR, CDR2 FQNEAQ (reference sequence). Trimming shortened V by 4 bases and J by 6 bases, and 9 bases separated the two germline ends. This CDR3 region has 13 residues. CDR3 DNA sequence: TGTGCCAGCAGCTGGAACAAGGCCGGGGAGCTGTTTTTT. It yields the protein CASSWNKAGELFF. The full variable domain, rest sourced from reference TRBV7-9 and TRBJ2-2, is DTGVSQNPRHKITKRGQNVTFRCDPISEHNRLYWYRQTLGQGPEFLTYFQNEAQLEKSRLLSDRFSAERPKGSFSTLEIQRTEQGDSAMYLCASSWNKAGELFFGEGSRLTVL.